This T cell receptor beta chain was retrieved from a study of blood T cell repertoires in COVID-19. Study context: Italy, Spain and the United States were the sources of the convalescent and acute COVID-19 samples.

Clones were read by immunoSEQ multiplex PCR, and TCRdb kept only the in-frame ones, dropping some. The sample lists about 58,000 clones, 90% occurring once. The CDR3 consists of 17 residues. Per the germline V gene, CDR1 is LNHNV and CDR2 is YYDKDF (reference sequence). Trimming took 4 bases from V and 1 from J; bases not matched to a gene: 7. This clone was recorded once. The specimen sequenced was peripheral blood. The receptor was isolated from a man in his fifties or sixties with active COVID-19. The chain has TRBV15 and TRBJ1-5, with 10 nucleotides matching TRBD1. The CDR3 DNA is TGTGCCACCAGCACTGACAGGGGGCGGGAAAGCAATCAGCCCCAGCATTTT. Its protein is CATSTDRGRESNQPQHF.